The 32 T cell receptor beta chains listed next were all sequenced from one sample in a study of T cell responses to AZD1222 COVID-19 vaccine. TCRdb's copy holds only in-frame clones and misses some; the assay was immunoSEQ multiplex PCR. In the table there are under 200,000 clones, 90% to 95% of which are singletons. Here the sequenced sample was peripheral blood, taken on day 0 of AZD1222 vaccination. The receptors shown here come from an adult in good health.

This clone was found once. The chain uses TRBV11-2 and TRBJ2-2; D call uncertain. Germline lookup yields CDR1 SGHAT and CDR2 FQNNGV. This CDR3 has 15 amino acids. V was cut by 1 base and J by 0 bases, with 6 bases left in between. The CDR3 DNA is TGTGCCAGCAGCTTAGGCGGACCGAACACCGGGGAGCTGTTTTTT. Translated, it gives CASSLGGPNTGELFF. Full variable domain (outside the CDR3, taken from reference TRBV11-2 and TRBJ2-2): EAGVAQSPRYKIIEKRQSVAFWCNPISGHATLYWYQQILGQGPKLLIQFQNNGVVDDSQLPKDRFSAERLKGVDSTLKIQPAKLEDSAVYLCASSLGGPNTGELFFGEGSRLTVL.

The chain employs TRBV4-1 and TRBJ1-1; maybe TRBD1 (5 bases). This CDR3 spans 19 amino acids. Per germline, CDR1 MGHRA and CDR2 YSYEKL. Deletions cut 4 bases from V and 0 bases from J, with 24 bases between. CDR3 residues: CASSPNPRLGRIVNTEAFF. In DNA form, the CDR3 reads TGCGCCAGCAGCCCTAACCCCCGCTTGGGGCGGATAGTGAACACTGAAGCTTTCTTT.

The gene calls are TRBV4-1 and TRBJ1-1, with D unresolved. This CDR3 region has 14 residues. V was pared by 2 bases and J by 7 bases, with 14 bases between. The germline V gene encodes CDR1 MGHRA and CDR2 YSYEKL. The CDR3 loop is CASSQIYGGDEAFF. DNA for the CDR3: TGCGCCAGCAGCCAAATCTACGGAGGAGATGAAGCTTTCTTT.

CDR3 sequence reads: CASSLGGSTDTQYF. In DNA form, the CDR3 reads TGTGCCAGCAGCTTAGGCGGGAGCACAGATACGCAGTATTTT. The J gene is TRBJ2-3, the V gene TRBV11-3; D might be TRBD2 (5 bases). Trimming stripped 1 base from V and 0 bases from J, with 5 bases between. The CDR3 runs 14 residues. Germline V gene data show CDR1 as SGHNT and CDR2 as YENEEA.

This chain uses TRBV7-9 with TRBJ1-2; 7 bases line up with TRBD1. The junction had 10 bases not matched to a gene; V was cut back by 1 base and J by 5 bases. The V gene's germline CDR1 is SEHNR and CDR2 FQNEAQ (reference sequence). The length of the CDR3 is 16 residues. The CDR3 DNA sequence: TGTGCCAGCAGCTTAGATCGGGGGCAGGGGGTTTATGGCTACACCTTC. The encoded protein is CASSLDRGQGVYGYTF.

Written as DNA, the CDR3 is TGTGCCAGCAGCCAACCTCGAGGGGGTAGAAACATTCAGTACTTC. It is translated as CASSQPRGGRNIQYF. The chain is built from TRBV3-1 (or the pseudogene TRBV3-2) and TRBJ2-4; maybe TRBD1 (6 bases). Germline CDR1 and CDR2: LGHDT and YNNKEL (reference sequence). This CDR3 region has 15 residues. Between the trimmed V and J ends, which lost 2 bases and 6 bases, there was a span of 14 bases.

The rearrangement links TRBV10-1 to TRBJ2-1; TRBD2 might be the D (6 bases). V shed 0 bases and J shed 8 bases, with 17 bases lying between them. The CDR3 is made up of 16 amino acids. Looked up from germline, CDR1 is WNHNN and CDR2 is SYGVQD (reference sequence). The CDR3 spells CASSESSSGWGDEQFF. The DNA of the CDR3 is TGCGCCAGCAGTGAGTCGAGCAGCGGGTGGGGGGATGAGCAGTTCTTC.

V is TRBV27 and J is TRBJ2-1, with 9 bases identical to TRBD1. The CDR3 totals 16 residues. After removal of 4 bases from V and 8 bases from J, the junction contained 12 bases not matched to a gene. Germline CDR1 and CDR2: MNHEY and SMNVEV (reference sequence). The CDR3 here is CASSWGRGQGRDEQFF. In nucleotides, the CDR3 is TGTGCCAGCAGTTGGGGGCGGGGACAGGGTAGAGATGAGCAGTTCTTC.

This chain uses TRBV10-1 with TRBJ2-7; D remains ambiguous. The V and J ends lost 3 bases and 1 base respectively, with 7 bases between them. Germline assignment: CDR1 WNHNN and CDR2 SYGVQD (reference sequence). The CDR3 loop spans 13 amino acids. In nucleotides, the CDR3 is TGCGCCAGCAGTGACGGTCTATCCTACGAGCAGTACTTC. It codes for CASSDGLSYEQYF.

The chain uses TRBV6-5 and TRBJ1-2; weak D call: TRBD1 (5 bases). In germline, CDR1 is MNHEY, CDR2 SVGAGI. The V gene lost 6 bases and the J gene lost 1 base, with 9 bases spanning the gap. This CDR3 has 13 residues. The DNA of the CDR3 is TGTGCCAGCAGGATCAGGGTTAACTATGGCTACACCTTC. Its translation: CASRIRVNYGYTF.

The J gene is TRBJ2-3, the V gene TRBV28; 9 bases agree with TRBD2. The CDR3 is made up of 15 amino acids. V was pared by 5 bases and J by 2 bases, with 5 bases of the junction left unmatched. Germline CDR1 is MDHEN and CDR2 is SYDVKM. The CDR3 loop is CASSLASGVTDTQYF. The CDR3 nucleotides are TGTGCCAGCAGTCTGGCTAGCGGGGTCACAGATACGCAGTATTTT.

The V gene is TRBV5-1, the J gene TRBJ2-1; 8 bases are shared with TRBD2. J lost 8 bases, V lost 2 bases, and 6 bases had no gene match. CDR1 and CDR2 from the germline V gene are SGHRS and YFSETQ. The CDR3 runs 14 residues. The CDR3 nucleotides read TGCGCCAGCAGCTTCGGGGGGGAAGTCCATGAGCAGTTCTTC. As protein: CASSFGGEVHEQFF.

V is TRBV2 and J is TRBJ1-4; possibly TRBD1 for D (6 bases). The CDR3 is 12 residues long. Trimming stripped 6 bases from V and 8 bases from J, with 10 bases between. Germline CDR1 and CDR2: SNHLY and FYNNEI. CDR3 residues: CASSLGGEKLFF. The CDR3 DNA reads TGTGCCAGCAGCTTAGGGGGGGAAAAACTGTTTTTT.

The rearrangement links TRBV7-8 to TRBJ2-1, with a weak D call TRBD1 (5 bases). CDR1 SGHVS and CDR2 FQNEAQ come from the germline V gene. Trimming stripped 7 bases from V and 0 bases from J, with 19 bases between. The CDR3 is 17 residues long. CDR3 protein: CASMGPQQISSYNEQFF. CDR3 nucleotide sequence: TGTGCCAGCATGGGGCCCCAACAGATTAGCTCCTACAATGAGCAGTTCTTC.

The V call is TRBV7-2, the J call TRBJ1-4, with D unclear. Germline V gene data show CDR1 as SGHTA and CDR2 as FQGNSA. The germline V and J ends were trimmed by 1 base and 8 bases, with 14 bases remaining between them. The CDR3 has 15 residues. CDR3 nucleotides: TGTGCCAGCAGCTTAGGACGCCCTAGGAGAGAAAAACTGTTTTTT. Translating it yields CASSLGRPRREKLFF.

The CDR3 spells CAINEVQDTEAFF. The CDR3 nucleotides are TGTGCCATCAACGAGGTCCAGGACACTGAAGCTTTCTTT. J is TRBJ1-1 and V is TRBV10-3; unclear D gene. The CDR3 length is 13 residues. Germline values: CDR1 ENHRY, CDR2 SYGVKD. Trimming left V 7 bases short and J 3 bases short, with 12 bases between.

The chain links TRBV2 to TRBJ1-1, with TRBD1 matching 8 bases. V gave up 7 bases and J gave up 8 bases; unmatched junction bases: 6. The CDR3 has 12 residues. In germline, CDR1 is SNHLY, CDR2 FYNNEI. The CDR3 region is CASTIRDREAFF. CDR3 coding DNA: TGTGCCAGCACCATAAGGGACAGGGAAGCTTTCTTT.

The rearrangement links TRBV3-1 (or the pseudogene TRBV3-2) to TRBJ1-1; D uncertain. Per germline, CDR1 LGHDT and CDR2 YNNKEL (reference sequence). The CDR3 is 13 residues long. Trimming took off 1 base at V and 6 bases at J, with 9 bases between the two ends. The CDR3 nucleotides read TGTGCCAGCAGCCAAGTGCTCTCACCTGAAGCTTTCTTT. Encoded protein: CASSQVLSPEAFF.

The chain uses TRBV7-6 and TRBJ2-1, with D perhaps matching TRBD2 (7 bases). Between the trimmed V and J ends, which lost 5 bases and 7 bases, there was a span of 18 bases. This CDR3 comprises 15 residues. Germline-derived CDR1 and CDR2 are SGHVS and FNYEAQ. The chain's CDR3 is CASSRLGGANNEQFF. CDR3 sequence (DNA): TGTGCCAGCAGCCGTTTGGGGGGGGCAAATAATGAGCAGTTCTTC. Supplemented by reference TRBV7-6 and TRBJ2-1, the full variable domain reads GAGVSQSPRYKVTKRGQDVALRCDPISGHVSLYWYRQALGQGPEFLTYFNYEAQQDKSGLPNDRFSAERPEGSISTLTIQRTEQRDSAMYRCASSRLGGANNEQFFGPGTRLTVL.

V is TRBV15 and J is TRBJ2-3; D unclear. Germline CDR1 LNHNV, CDR2 YYDKDF (reference sequence). The CDR3 spans 13 residues. The V gene lost 8 bases and the J gene lost 12 bases, with 21 bases spanning the gap. This CDR3 is CATGRRIYTGQYF. The CDR3 bases are TGTGCCACCGGACGACGGATTTACACTGGCCAGTATTTT.

V usage is TRBV4-1 and J usage is TRBJ1-2, with no clear D. This CDR3 spans 14 amino acids. The V and J ends lost 4 bases and 6 bases respectively, with 15 bases between them. Germline V lookup: CDR1 MGHRA, CDR2 YSYEKL. The CDR3 spells CASSPGRGRDGYTF. CDR3 nucleotide sequence: TGCGCCAGCAGCCCCGGGAGAGGACGGGATGGCTACACCTTC.

The chain combines TRBV5-1 with TRBJ2-1, with 9 nucleotides matching TRBD1. This CDR3 is built from 15 residues. V lost 4 bases and J lost 10; bases outside the gene matches: 12. In germline, CDR1 is SGHRS, CDR2 YFSETQ. Written as DNA, the CDR3 is TGCGCCAGCAGCCCCCCTCGGACAGGGGTATGGGAGCAGTTCTTC. Translating it yields CASSPPRTGVWEQFF. The whole variable domain, remainder taken from reference TRBV5-1 and TRBJ2-1, is KAGVTQTPRYLIKTRGQQVTLSCSPISGHRSVSWYQQTPGQGLQFLFEYFSETQRNKGNFPGRFSGRQFSNSRSEMNVSTLELGDSALYLCASSPPRTGVWEQFFGPGTRLTVL.

The gene calls are TRBV6-1 and TRBJ2-7; 7 bases line up with TRBD1. There are 15 residues in the CDR3. Germline-derived CDR1 and CDR2 are MNHNS and SASEGT. The junction had 6 bases not matched to a gene; V was cut back by 2 bases and J by 2 bases. The CDR3 DNA follows: TGTGCCAGCAGTGAATTCAGGGGGACCCCCTACGAGCAGTACTTC. Its protein is CASSEFRGTPYEQYF.

V and J are TRBV6-5 and TRBJ2-7; tentatively, D is TRBD2 (6 bases). CDR3 length: 14 amino acids. The germline CDR1 and CDR2 sequences are MNHEY and SVGAGI. V lost 6 bases and J 3 bases, leaving 15 bases between the germline ends. CDR3 nucleotides: TGTGCCAGCAGCGCGGGTGGAGGGGACTACGAGCAGTACTTC. It specifies CASSAGGGDYEQYF.

The chain is built from TRBV29-1 and TRBJ2-1; 13 bases are a match to TRBD2. Germline V gene lookup returns CDR1 SQVTM and CDR2 ANQGSEA. CDR3 length: 14 residues. The junction had 4 bases not matched to a gene; V was cut back by 2 bases and J by 9 bases. CDR3 nucleotide sequence: TGCAGCGTTGAATCGGGACTAGCGGGATTTGAGCAGTTCTTC. Amino acids: CSVESGLAGFEQFF.

The CDR3 sequence: CASSQAYNEQFF. The CDR3 coding sequence is TGTGCCAGCAGCCAGGCCTACAATGAGCAGTTCTTC. This chain joins TRBV4-2 and TRBJ2-1; D remains unclear. Trimming shortened V by 3 bases and J by 2 bases, and 2 bases separated the two germline ends. CDR1 is LGHNA, CDR2 YNFKEQ, per germline. There are 12 residues in the CDR3.

The chain couples TRBV11-2 to TRBJ1-1; D gene uncertain. Germline V gene data show CDR1 as SGHAT and CDR2 as FQNNGV. V lost 2 bases and J lost 1, with 11 bases in between. The CDR3 loop spans 15 amino acids. The CDR3 is CASSLQNLQNTEAFF. For the CDR3, the DNA is TGTGCCAGCAGCTTACAGAATTTACAGAACACTGAAGCTTTCTTT.

This chain connects TRBV19 to TRBJ1-1; possible D gene TRBD1, 5 bases. The V gene's germline CDR1 is LNHDA and CDR2 SQIVND (reference sequence). The germline V and J ends were trimmed by 3 bases and 5 bases, with 10 bases remaining between them. This CDR3 is 13 amino acids long. This chain's CDR3 is CASSISKGTEAFF. In nucleotides, the CDR3 is TGTGCCAGTAGTATCTCCAAGGGGACTGAAGCTTTCTTT.

The chain links TRBV7-9 to TRBJ2-7; D tentatively reads TRBD1 or TRBD2 (5 bases each). The length of the CDR3 is 18 residues. V was pared by 5 bases and J by 0 bases, with 23 bases between. CDR1 is SEHNR, CDR2 FQNEAQ, per germline (reference sequence). CDR3 sequence reads: CASSNPPGTSWGSYEQYF. In nucleotides, the CDR3 is TGTGCCAGCAGCAACCCACCAGGGACGTCCTGGGGCTCCTACGAGCAGTACTTC.

V and J are TRBV27 and TRBJ1-5, with TRBD1 matching 7 bases. Germline lookup yields CDR1 MNHEY and CDR2 SMNVEV (reference sequence). V lost 7 bases and J lost 5; bases outside the gene matches: 8. This CDR3 has 14 residues. The CDR3 region is CASTSGQADQPQHF. CDR3 nucleotides: TGTGCCAGCACCTCAGGACAGGCCGATCAGCCCCAGCATTTT.

The CDR3 is CASSLGGRVYGYTF. The CDR3 DNA is TGTGCCAGCAGCTTAGGGGGCAGGGTTTATGGCTACACCTTC. This chain joins TRBV7-9 and TRBJ1-2; D might be TRBD1 (5 bases). Germline V gives CDR1 SEHNR, CDR2 FQNEAQ (reference sequence). V dropped 1 base and J dropped 5 bases, with 11 bases sitting between them. The CDR3 runs to 14 residues.

This clone was detected only once. The chain combines TRBV2 with TRBJ2-1, with D perhaps matching TRBD2 (5 bases). The CDR3 has 15 amino acids. Trimming took off 6 bases at V and 7 bases at J, with 19 bases between the two ends. Germline CDR1 reads SNHLY; CDR2 reads FYNNEI. In DNA, the CDR3 is TGTGCCAGCAGCCAGAGCCGTGCGGGTGGGAATGAGCAGTTCTTC. Translated: CASSQSRAGGNEQFF.